Listed below are T cell receptor beta chains from one sample, sequenced in a study of blood T cell repertoires in COVID-19. Assay: immunoSEQ multiplex PCR; the TCRdb copy retains only in-frame clones and omits some. The sample shows under 300,000 clones, about nine tenths of them seen only once. Source material: PBMCs or T cells enriched from blood (not recorded which). The receptors originated from a woman in her thirties or forties who had recovered from COVID-19. Each CDR3 is given with its conserved first and last residue. A D gene is named only where the DNA matches it firmly. The size of a clone is reported for some rows only, either as once, few or many, or as a class for expanded clones.

clone_size,v_call,j_call,d_call,cdr3_aa,cdr3_nt
.,TRBV5-1,TRBJ1-1,.,CASSKQGTEAFF,TGCGCCAGCAGCAAACAGGGAACTGAAGCTTTCTTT
once,TRBV2,TRBJ2-3,.,CASSRQGLTDTQYF,TGTGCCAGCAGTAGACAGGGACTCACAGATACGCAGTATTTT
.,TRBV27,TRBJ1-1,.,CASSKEGPGWNTEAFF,TGTGCCAGCAGTAAGGAGGGGCCCGGGTGGAACACTGAAGCTTTCTTT
.,TRBV10-2,TRBJ1-5,.,CASSVGTKSQPQHF,TGCGCCAGCAGTGTTGGCACCAAAAGTCAGCCCCAGCATTTT
.,TRBV29-1,TRBJ1-1,TRBD1,CSGNRGGLNTEAFF,TGCAGCGGGAACAGGGGGGGATTGAACACTGAAGCTTTCTTT
.,TRBV6-4,TRBJ2-2,TRBD2,CASSSGLAGNTGELFF,TGTGCCAGCAGTTCTGGACTAGCGGGGAACACCGGGGAGCTGTTTTTT
.,TRBV18,TRBJ2-7,.,CASSPGAREQYF,TGTGCCAGCTCACCAGGGGCGAGGGAGCAGTACTTC
.,TRBV4-1,TRBJ1-5,.,CASSYQPRQTIKNQPQHF,TGCGCCAGCAGCTACCAGCCAAGACAGACGATAAAAAATCAGCCCCAGCATTTT
.,TRBV5-5,TRBJ2-5,TRBD2,CASSLERGAGETQYF,TGTGCCAGCAGCTTGGAGCGGGGGGCTGGGGAGACCCAGTACTTC
.,TRBV24-1,TRBJ2-3,.,CATSDSTIADTQYF,TGTGCCACCAGTGATTCAACCATAGCGGATACGCAGTATTTT
.,TRBV2,TRBJ1-2,TRBD1,CASRRTGGEGYTF,TGTGCCAGCAGGAGGACAGGGGGCGAGGGCTACACCTTC
.,TRBV5-6,TRBJ2-7,.,CASTKGAAHSSYEQYF,TGTGCCAGCACCAAAGGAGCGGCGCACAGCTCCTACGAGCAGTACTTC
.,TRBV2,TRBJ1-2,TRBD1,CASSEDRGGYGYTF,TGTGCCAGCAGCGAAGACAGGGGCGGCTATGGCTACACCTTC
.,TRBV2,TRBJ1-2,.,CASSEGNNYGYTF,TGTGCCAGCAGTGAGGGCAATAACTATGGCTACACCTTC
.,TRBV2,TRBJ1-4,.,CASFTGNNEKLFF,TGTGCCAGCTTTACCGGGAATAATGAAAAACTGTTTTTT
many,TRBV6-4,TRBJ1-5,TRBD1,CASRVGTGPTVSNQPQHF,TGTGCCAGCAGGGTGGGGACAGGGCCCACCGTCAGCAATCAGCCCCAGCATTTT
.,TRBV18,TRBJ2-5,.,CASSPRLAQQETQYF,TGTGCCAGCTCACCAAGGCTAGCGCAGCAAGAGACCCAGTACTTC
.,TRBV7-3,TRBJ1-1,.,CASSLVAGDTEAFF,TGTGCCAGCAGCTTAGTGGCAGGGGATACTGAAGCTTTCTTT
.,TRBV19,TRBJ2-1,TRBD2,CASSTSRVAGGREQFF,TGTGCCAGTAGTACGTCGAGGGTAGCGGGAGGGCGTGAGCAGTTCTTC
few,TRBV5-4,TRBJ1-2,.,CASSVDSNYGYTF,TGTGCCAGCAGCGTCGACAGTAACTATGGCTACACCTTC
.,TRBV14,TRBJ2-1,.,CASSRYRAGEQFF,TGTGCCAGCAGCCGCTACAGGGCTGGTGAGCAGTTCTTC
.,TRBV7-3,TRBJ2-1,.,CASSSPTGNEQFF,TGTGCCAGCAGCTCCCCCACGGGTAATGAGCAGTTCTTC
.,TRBV5-1,TRBJ2-2,.,CASSGRDSKNTGELFF,TGCGCCAGCAGCGGAAGGGACTCAAAGAACACCGGGGAGCTGTTTTTT
.,TRBV28,TRBJ2-7,.,CASSHPTRQVFYEQYF,TGTGCCAGCAGCCACCCGACGCGACAGGTATTCTACGAGCAGTACTTC
.,TRBV5-6,TRBJ2-1,.,CASSFLTNRAGEQFF,TGTGCCAGCAGCTTTTTGACGAACAGGGCGGGTGAGCAGTTCTTC
.,TRBV6-5,TRBJ1-2,.,CASSYSGQTNYGYTF,TGTGCCAGCAGTTACTCGGGGCAGACTAACTATGGCTACACCTTC
.,TRBV7-6,TRBJ2-7,TRBD1,CASSLATGGSYEQYF,TGTGCCAGCAGCTTAGCGACAGGGGGAAGCTACGAGCAGTACTTC
few,TRBV9,TRBJ1-3,.,CASSGGGNTIYF,TGTGCCAGCAGCGGCGGTGGAAACACCATATATTTT